Detailed here is one T cell receptor (beta chain). Antigen: not known. CDR1 and CDR2 (germline): WSHSY, SAAADI. The CDR3 is 11 residues long. V lost 6 bases and J 7 bases, leaving 9 bases between the germline ends. Method: immunoSEQ multiplex PCR; TCRdb's copy keeps in-frame clones and lacks some. The data hold 2 million to 2.5 million clones, with 90% to 96% observed a single time. The data originate from a study of shared clonotypes between healthy human individuals. In the study overall: A donor's plate count was three for CD4 naive and three for CD4 memory; CD8 naive had two and CD8 memory one. Study results and limitations: Limited genetic and exposure-history diversity came from having few donors.

Naive CD4+ cells were CD45RA-selected; the remaining cells were memory. This chain connects TRBV10-2 to TRBJ1-1; D is unclear. Specimen: naive CD4+ T cells sorted from blood. Subset of the sample: CD45RA+ positively selected. The receptor was derived from a man younger than 35 in good health. CDR3 nucleotide sequence: TGCGCCAGCAGGGAGGACCGTGAAGCTTTCTTT. Translated: CASREDREAFF.